A selection of T cell receptor beta chains follows, all from one sample in a study of cytomegalovirus exposure and HLA in healthy donors. Clones were sequenced by immunoSEQ multiplex PCR, and TCRdb holds only the in-frame ones, with some missing. The data contain 150,000 to 200,000 clones, approximately 70% of them singletons. Specimen: PBMCs. These receptors all stem from a human donor in good health. The CDR3 runs from the conserved cysteine through the conserved F or W. Each record gives: J gene, V gene, D gene, clone size, CDR3 DNA, CDR3 protein. A D gene is named only where the DNA matches it firmly. Part of the rows lack a size; the others show once, few, many or a class for expanded clones.

>TRBJ1-5|TRBV5-8|TRBD1|once
TGTGCCAGCAGCCCGCCGACAGGGGTTGGCAATCAGCCCCAGCATTTT
CASSPPTGVGNQPQHF
>TRBJ1-5|TRBV6-5|.|.
TGTGCCAGCAGCCCTCAGGATTTCCAGCCCCAGCATTTT
CASSPQDFQPQHF
>TRBJ2-7|TRBV2|.|once
TGTGCCAGCAAGTGGGACACTCAAAACGAGCAGTACTTC
CASKWDTQNEQYF
>TRBJ2-5|TRBV29-1|TRBD2|.
TGCAGCGTCTCCCGTAGCGGGGTTATCAAAGAGACCCAGTACTTC
CSVSRSGVIKETQYF
>TRBJ2-5|TRBV2|.|.
TGTGCCAGCCTACAGCAAGAGACCCAGTACTTC
CASLQQETQYF
>TRBJ2-1|TRBV19|TRBD2|once
TGTGCCAGTAGTATAGAGGGACTAGCGTACGATGAGCAGTTCTTC
CASSIEGLAYDEQFF
>TRBJ2-2|TRBV9|.|.
TGTGCCAGCAGCGTGGGGCAGGGGACGAACACCGGGGAGCTGTTTTTT
CASSVGQGTNTGELFF
>TRBJ1-2|TRBV7-9|.|.
TGTGCCAGCAGCTTTGAAGGGGCCTATGGCTACACCTTC
CASSFEGAYGYTF
>TRBJ2-3|TRBV5-1|TRBD2|.
TGCGCCAGCAGCTTCACGGGGGGTAGCACAGATACGCAGTATTTT
CASSFTGGSTDTQYF
>TRBJ1-1|TRBV4-1|.|.
TGCGCCAGCAGCCAAGATAGGGGCCCCCCAGAAGCTTTCTTT
CASSQDRGPPEAFF
>TRBJ2-3|TRBV5-1|TRBD1|.
TGCGCCAGCAGCTTGGTTGGGGGACAGCTCTTCACAGATACGCAGTATTTT
CASSLVGGQLFTDTQYF
>TRBJ2-3|TRBV5-4|.|.
TGTGCCAGCAGCTTGGATTACGGGACAGATACGCAGTATTTT
CASSLDYGTDTQYF
>TRBJ1-6|TRBV27|.|.
TGTGCCAGCAGTAGGACGGGGGGGGCAGGGTCCTATAATTCACCCCTCCACTTT
CASSRTGGAGSYNSPLHF
>TRBJ1-1|TRBV18|TRBD1|.
TGTGCCAGCTCACCGGGGCCACCGGGACAGGGAGTCACTGAAGCTTTCTTT
CASSPGPPGQGVTEAFF
>TRBJ2-7|TRBV6-5|TRBD2|.
TGTGCCAGCACTTTCCCAACTAGCGGGGAGAGCGAGCAGTACTTC
CASTFPTSGESEQYF
>TRBJ1-2|TRBV9|TRBD1|.
TGTGCCAGCAGCGAATCGACAGGGACCCTAAACTATGGCTACACCTTC
CASSESTGTLNYGYTF
>TRBJ2-5|TRBV14|.|.
TGTGCCAGCAACTCTCCGGGACACGGAGAAGAGACCCAGTACTTC
CASNSPGHGEETQYF
>TRBJ2-7|TRBV4-3|TRBD1|.
TGCGCCAGCAGCCAAGATCGGCAGGGGGCATACGAGCAGTACTTC
CASSQDRQGAYEQYF
>TRBJ2-3|TRBV5-4|TRBD2|.
TGTGCCAGCAGACCTAGCGGCTCTAGCACAGATACGCAGTATTTT
CASRPSGSSTDTQYF
>TRBJ2-7|TRBV6-5|.|.
TGTGCCAGCAGTTACGAGGGGGGGTACGAGCAGTACTTC
CASSYEGGYEQYF
>TRBJ2-2|TRBV10-3|TRBD2|.
TGTGCCATCCTACCGGGACTAGCAGGCGGGGAGCTGTTTTTT
CAILPGLAGGELFF
>TRBJ1-4|TRBV15|.|.
TGTGCCACCAGCAGACTCAATGAAAAACTGTTTTTT
CATSRLNEKLFF
>TRBJ1-6|TRBV10-3|TRBD1|once
TGTGCCATCCGAAGCGGGACAGGGCATTCACCCCTCCACTTT
CAIRSGTGHSPLHF
>TRBJ2-3|TRBV5-8|.|.
TGTGCCAGCAGCTTTATGCAGGCCAACACAGATACGCAGTATTTT
CASSFMQANTDTQYF
>TRBJ2-5|TRBV10-2|TRBD2|.
TGCGCCAGCAGTGTTTCCCTTTCTAGCGGGGGGGCGTCAGAGACCCAGTACTTC
CASSVSLSSGGASETQYF
>TRBJ1-1|TRBV14|TRBD1|once
TGTGCCAGCAGCCAAGGGGGCAGGGGGCCTGATTTGAACACTGAAGCTTTCTTT
CASSQGGRGPDLNTEAFF
>TRBJ1-1|TRBV15|.|.
TGTGCCACCAGCAGAGTACCCGGACACCGTGAAGCTTTCTTT
CATSRVPGHREAFF
>TRBJ2-7|TRBV7-9|TRBD1|.
TGTGCCAGCAGCCCGGGACAGGTTATCTTACGGTACTTC
CASSPGQVILRYF
>TRBJ1-2|TRBV6-1|.|.
TGTGCCAGCATCCGGACAGTTGAGGGGTACACCTTC
CASIRTVEGYTF
>TRBJ2-1|TRBV7-2|TRBD2|.
TGTGCCAGCAGCCTGACTAGCGGGCCGTACAATGAGCAGTTCTTC
CASSLTSGPYNEQFF
>TRBJ1-2|TRBV5-1|TRBD1|.
TGCGCCAGCAGCTTGGAGGGGGCAGAGAGCTATGGCTACACCTTC
CASSLEGAESYGYTF
>TRBJ1-1|TRBV5-8|.|.
TGTGCCAGCAGCGGCGGCAGGGCCACTGAAGCTTTCTTT
CASSGGRATEAFF
>TRBJ2-1|TRBV5-5|.|.
TGTGCCAGCAGCGGGGAGATGGCGGGTGAGCAGTTCTTC
CASSGEMAGEQFF
>TRBJ1-1|TRBV5-5|.|.
TGTGCCAGCAGCTTGGGAGGGTCGGGGAACACTGAAGCTTTCTTT
CASSLGGSGNTEAFF
>TRBJ1-2|TRBV6-5|.|once
TGTGCCAGCAGCCGGAGAGGGTTAGAATCTGGCTACACCTTC
CASSRRGLESGYTF
>TRBJ1-1|TRBV9|.|.
TGTGCCAGCGGGAGGGGGGAAGCTTTCTTT
CASGRGEAFF
>TRBJ1-1|TRBV6-5|.|.
TGTGCCAGCAGTTACGGAGTTTCGAACACTGAAGCTTTCTTT
CASSYGVSNTEAFF
>TRBJ1-5|TRBV27|TRBD1|few
TGTGCCAGCAGGAACTCCGGGACAGCCCTTCAGCCCCAGCATTTT
CASRNSGTALQPQHF
>TRBJ1-1|TRBV30|.|.
TGTGCCTGGAGCCCGTCGATTGTCGGCACTGAAGCTTTCTTT
CAWSPSIVGTEAFF
>TRBJ2-5|TRBV2|TRBD2|.
TGTGCCAGCTCTCAGCGGGGGGGCGGGGAGACCCAGTACTTC
CASSQRGGGETQYF
>TRBJ2-7|TRBV6-6|.|.
TGTGCCAGCAGTCGGGACTTCTACGAGCAGTACTTC
CASSRDFYEQYF
>TRBJ1-5|TRBV19|TRBD1|.
TGTGCCAGTCTCCTGGCCGGGACAGAGGCGTATAGCAATCAGCCCCAGCATTTT
CASLLAGTEAYSNQPQHF
>TRBJ2-7|TRBV10-2|.|.
TGCGCCAGCAGTGAGTCGAGAGGATCCTACGAGCAGTACTTC
CASSESRGSYEQYF
>TRBJ1-5|TRBV6-1|.|.
TGTGCCAGCAGTGAAGCAGGGGTCAGTCAGCCCCAGCATTTT
CASSEAGVSQPQHF
>TRBJ1-1|TRBV25-1|TRBD1|once
TGTGCCAGCAGTTTCCCGAAGGGACAGGGAGTCACTGAAGCTTTCTTT
CASSFPKGQGVTEAFF
>TRBJ1-6|TRBV6-5|.|.
TGTGCCAGCAGTTACGTGGGCCCCCAGGGCAATTCACCCCTCCACTTT
CASSYVGPQGNSPLHF
>TRBJ1-5|TRBV7-8|TRBD1|once
TGTGCCAGCAGCCCCCGGACAGGGAGTGGGGTGGGCAATCAGCCCCAGCATTTT
CASSPRTGSGVGNQPQHF
>TRBJ1-2|TRBV19|TRBD1|.
TGTGCCAGTATCCTAAGACAGGGGGACTATGGCTACACCTTC
CASILRQGDYGYTF
>TRBJ1-2|TRBV19|.|.
TGTGCCAGTATGCTGGGAGAGTCCTATGGCTACACCTTC
CASMLGESYGYTF
>TRBJ2-4|TRBV2|TRBD1|.
TGTGCCAGCAGGGACAGGGGACCTGGTCAGTACTTC
CASRDRGPGQYF
>TRBJ2-5|TRBV6-4|TRBD1|.
TGTGCGACAGGGAAGACCCAGTACTTC
CATGKTQYF
>TRBJ1-6|TRBV27|TRBD1|.
TGTGCCAGTGGATGGACAGGGGGAAATTCACCCCTCCACTTT
CASGWTGGNSPLHF
>TRBJ2-6|TRBV5-4|.|.
TGTGCCTCCTTGTCCGGAGGCTCTGGGGCCAACGTCCTGACTTTC
CASLSGGSGANVLTF
>TRBJ2-3|TRBV9|.|few
TGTGCCAGCAGCGTAGGGGGGGGGACATCGGATACGCAGTATTTT
CASSVGGGTSDTQYF
>TRBJ2-3|TRBV7-9|TRBD1|.
TGTGCCAGCACCCGCGCAACAGGGGGAAACACAGATACGCAGTATTTT
CASTRATGGNTDTQYF
>TRBJ1-4|TRBV5-4|TRBD1|.
TGTGCCAGCAGCTCCAACAGGGGAAATGAAAAACTGTTTTTT
CASSSNRGNEKLFF
>TRBJ2-2|TRBV19|.|.
TGTGCCAGTAGTATATTAGCGGCAAACACCGGGGAGCTGTTTTTT
CASSILAANTGELFF
>TRBJ1-1|TRBV2|TRBD1|.
TGTGCCAGCACACCCCCCGACAGGGGGCTCGCTGAAGCTTTCTTT
CASTPPDRGLAEAFF